This T cell receptor beta chain is drawn from a study of T cell repertoires in cytomegalovirus infection (dated 2019 in TCRdb). At the level of the whole study: Alongside well-studied HLA-B-restricted epitopes, the peptide stimulations were aimed at recently identified HLA-C-restricted CMV epitopes, whose presentation resists viral immunomodulation. The HLA type of each donor mattered for the analysis, because public TCR beta signatures pointed to carriage of CMV infection along with the matching HLA type.

The sample's treatment or condition label, in plain terms: in vitro stimulation with specific CMV peptide epitopes to enrich CMV-specific T cells. General conclusions and limits of the study: The ex vivo response was dominated by HLA-C-restricted CMV-specific TCR beta clonotypes, which also provided the single most frequent clonotype in two of eight donors. In both this cohort and an independent cohort of approximately 350 donors, the cumulative frequency of public TCR beta family members distinguished carriers of CMV infection plus the relevant HLA type.

Trimming at the junction amounts to 0 bases on V and 7 bases on J, and the germline ends lie 9 bases apart. The CDR3 sequence holds 13 residues, the cysteine and phenylalanine included. Solely the CDR3 DNA is kept, with 39 bases framed from the first base. In the germline V gene (reference sequence), CDR1 corresponds to MNHEY and CDR2 to SMNVEV. Of note for this clonotype: The clone's antigen remains unknown. No clone much larger than this one lies a single base away; base qualities are absent.

Sequencing took place on an Illumina HiSeq 1500. TCRdb passed the public sequencing reads through fastp at Q25 and MiXCR, retaining productive beta sequences. Each CDR3 protein appears once, grouped with its most common genes and DNA. The sample includes about 830,000 distinct CDR3 sequences, with 32% observed a single time. 12% of the sample goes to the ten largest clones. The rearrangement combines TRBV27 with TRBJ1-1; the D gene is unclear. This receptor was taken from a human donor in good health (CMV status not recorded). Some clones in this sample may be carry-over from other donors' samples. The starting material was cultured CD8+ T cells from PBMCs, obtained from culture after CMV antigen stimulation. CDR3 reads: CASSLSIRSEAFF. The nucleotide sequence reads as follows: TGTGCCAGCAGTTTATCGATAAGGAGTGAAGCTTTCTTT.